This T cell receptor (beta chain) was sequenced for a study of Ad26.COV2.S vaccination and SARS-CoV-2 variants. Whole-study context: Doses of Ad26.COV2.S were injected into muscle once or twice, 56 days apart. Findings and caveats of the study: Participants given vaccine showed non-spike TCR breadth similar to that of placebo recipients. Reports say spike-specific CD8+ and CD4+ T cell responses covered substantial breadth after vaccination.

Clones were read by immunoSEQ multiplex PCR, and TCRdb kept only the in-frame ones, dropping some. In the table there are roughly 270,000 clones, 87% of which are singletons. For this clone: The antigen remains unidentified.

There are 13 residues in the CDR3. V shed 10 bases, J shed 1 base, and the junction held 5 bases outside the gene matches. Germline assignment: CDR1 MGHDK and CDR2 SYGVNS. Documented treatment: about 20 received Ad26.COV2.S at low or high dose, single or two shots; roughly five received placebo; per-sample allocation not given. Vaccine and placebo recipients were sampled on day 63 after the first injection. Ad26.COV2.S expressed prefusion-stabilized spike from the original Wuhan strain. V and J are TRBV25-1 and TRBJ1-1; 8 bases line up with TRBD1. The source of this sequence is a person between 18 and 65 years old who received the Ad26.COV2.S COVID-19 vaccine or a placebo. Sequencing was performed on peripheral blood, taken in a trial of Ad26.COV2.S vaccine versus placebo. CDR3 DNA sequence: TGTGCCACCAGGGGACAGGCGAACACTGAAGCTTTCTTT. This translates into CATRGQANTEAFF.